This is a list of T cell receptor beta chains from one sample in a study of PD-1 blockade in classical Hodgkin lymphoma. Assay used: immunoSEQ multiplex PCR; TCRdb lists only in-frame clones, some missing. The profile shows more than 20,000 clones, around 94% of them singletons. Sequencing used peripheral blood mononuclear cells (PBMCs). The receptors come from a human donor with classical Hodgkin lymphoma. Each CDR3 is given with its conserved first and last residue. Each record gives: V gene, D gene, CDR3 protein. The D gene is left open where the match is weak.

>TRBV18|TRBD2
CASSPTPSGGSDTQYF
>TRBV18|TRBD2
CASSRLAGGSSYNEQFF
>TRBV10-3|NA
CAISESRVNQPQHF
>TRBV6-5|NA
CASSYSQATNEKLFF
>TRBV27|TRBD2
CASSLISGDRSYEQYF
>TRBV4-1|TRBD1
CASRSVVGTGAGELFF
>TRBV5-6|NA
CASSFARSSYEQYF
>TRBV19|NA
CASTNAGVLQHF
>TRBV10-3|NA
CAIQSAFGSRVYEQYF
>TRBV19|NA
CASSLNSNQPQHF
>TRBV28|TRBD1
CASNPGQGDEKLFF
>TRBV6-6|NA
CASSSEVTEAFF
>TRBV10-3|NA
CAIHTPTVPRAVSGNTIYF
>TRBV5-1|TRBD2
CASSLALAGGLINEQFF
>TRBV11-2|NA
CASSLVVGGSYEQYF
>TRBV5-1|NA
CASRERSSYNEQFF
>TRBV30|TRBD2
CAWRLAGAHTQYF
>TRBV18|NA
CASSPLKQNYEQFF
>TRBV5-1|NA
CASRLLTNTDTQYF
>TRBV19|NA
CASSIAGEQYF
>TRBV28|NA
CASRGRGVGTGTQYF
>TRBV30|NA
CAWSAGLAGPGWAQYF
>TRBV20-1|TRBD2
CSASEGRGEYF
>TRBV7-8|TRBD1
CASSLLWGTGGQPQHF
>TRBV5-4|TRBD2
CASSLPERGAPKGTDTQYF
>TRBV2|NA
CATLDGELFF
>TRBV11-1|NA
CASSPRRGTNNEQFF
>TRBV28|NA
CASRKDSYGYTF
>TRBV25-1|NA
CASRSSYNSPLHF
>TRBV19|NA
CATKSPGHYGISGNTIYF
>TRBV9|NA
CASSVSTGELFF
>TRBV10-3|NA
CAISPDKLGTDTQYF
>TRBV11-3|TRBD1
CASSLGQGADEQYF
>TRBV19|TRBD1
CASSIATGPYSYEQYF
>TRBV7-2|TRBD1
CASSSETGGYMEKLFF